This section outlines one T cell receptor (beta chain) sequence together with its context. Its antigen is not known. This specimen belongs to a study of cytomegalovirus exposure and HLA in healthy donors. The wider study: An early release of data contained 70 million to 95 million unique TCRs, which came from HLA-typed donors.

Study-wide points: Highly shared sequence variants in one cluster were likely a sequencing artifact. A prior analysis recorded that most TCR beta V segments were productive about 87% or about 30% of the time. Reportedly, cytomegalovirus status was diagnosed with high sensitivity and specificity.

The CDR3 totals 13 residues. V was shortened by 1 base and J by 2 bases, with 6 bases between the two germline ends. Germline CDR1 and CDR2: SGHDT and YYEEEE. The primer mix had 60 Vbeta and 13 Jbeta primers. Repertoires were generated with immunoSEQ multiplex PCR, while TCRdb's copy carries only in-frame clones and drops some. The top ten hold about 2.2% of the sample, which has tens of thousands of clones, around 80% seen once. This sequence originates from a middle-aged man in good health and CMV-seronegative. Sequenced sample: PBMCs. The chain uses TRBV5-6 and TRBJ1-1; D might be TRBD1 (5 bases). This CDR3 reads CASSLTGNTEAFF. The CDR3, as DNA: TGTGCCAGCAGCTTGACAGGAAACACTGAAGCTTTCTTT. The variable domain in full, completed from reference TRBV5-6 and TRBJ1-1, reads DAGVTQSPTHLIKTRGQQVTLRCSPKSGHDTVSWYQQALGQGPQFIFQYYEEEERQRGNFPDRFSGHQFPNYSSELNVNALLLGDSALYLCASSLTGNTEAFFGQGTRLTVV.